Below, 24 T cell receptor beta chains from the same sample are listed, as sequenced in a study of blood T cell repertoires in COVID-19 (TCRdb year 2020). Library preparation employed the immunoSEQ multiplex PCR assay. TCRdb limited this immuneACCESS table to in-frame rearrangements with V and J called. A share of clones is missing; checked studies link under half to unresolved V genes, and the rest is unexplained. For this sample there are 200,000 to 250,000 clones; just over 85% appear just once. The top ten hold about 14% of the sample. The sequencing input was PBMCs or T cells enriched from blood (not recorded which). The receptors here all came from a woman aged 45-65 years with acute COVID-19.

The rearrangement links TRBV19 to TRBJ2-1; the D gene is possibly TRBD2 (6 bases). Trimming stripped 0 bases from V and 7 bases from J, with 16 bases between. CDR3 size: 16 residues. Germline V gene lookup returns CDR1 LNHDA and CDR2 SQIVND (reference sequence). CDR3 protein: CASSIDGSGVGNEQFF. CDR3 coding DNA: TGTGCCAGTAGTATAGATGGGTCGGGAGTGGGAAATGAGCAGTTCTTC.

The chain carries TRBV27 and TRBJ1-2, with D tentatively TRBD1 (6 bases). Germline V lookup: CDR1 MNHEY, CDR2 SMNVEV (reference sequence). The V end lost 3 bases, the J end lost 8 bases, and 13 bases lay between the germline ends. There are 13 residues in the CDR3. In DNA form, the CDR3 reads TGTGCCAGCAGTTTCCGGGGGGCATTGGGCTACACCTTC. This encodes CASSFRGALGYTF.

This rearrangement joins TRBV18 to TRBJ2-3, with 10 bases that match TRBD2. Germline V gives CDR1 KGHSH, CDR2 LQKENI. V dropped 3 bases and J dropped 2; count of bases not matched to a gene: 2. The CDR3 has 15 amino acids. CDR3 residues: CASSPGLANTDTQYF. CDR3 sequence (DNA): TGTGCCAGCTCACCGGGACTAGCGAACACAGATACGCAGTATTTT.

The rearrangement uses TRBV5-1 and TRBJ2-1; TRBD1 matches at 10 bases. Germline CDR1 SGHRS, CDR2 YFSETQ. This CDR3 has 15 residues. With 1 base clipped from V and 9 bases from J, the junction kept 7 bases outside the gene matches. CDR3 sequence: CASSLQGTGEVEQFF. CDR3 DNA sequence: TGCGCCAGCAGCTTGCAAGGGACAGGGGAAGTTGAGCAGTTCTTC.

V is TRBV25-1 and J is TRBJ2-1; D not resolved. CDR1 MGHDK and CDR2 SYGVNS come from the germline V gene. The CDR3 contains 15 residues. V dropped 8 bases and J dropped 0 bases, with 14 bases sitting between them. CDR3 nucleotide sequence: TGTGCCAGCGGCCTTATTGGCCGCTCCTACAATGAGCAGTTCTTC. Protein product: CASGLIGRSYNEQFF.

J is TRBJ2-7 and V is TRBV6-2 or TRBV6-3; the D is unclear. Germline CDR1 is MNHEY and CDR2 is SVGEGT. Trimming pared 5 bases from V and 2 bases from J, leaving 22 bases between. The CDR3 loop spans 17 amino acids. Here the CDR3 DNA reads TGTGCCAGCAGTACCCCTAAGAGCCCGCAAGCCACCTACGAGCAGTACTTC. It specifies CASSTPKSPQATYEQYF.

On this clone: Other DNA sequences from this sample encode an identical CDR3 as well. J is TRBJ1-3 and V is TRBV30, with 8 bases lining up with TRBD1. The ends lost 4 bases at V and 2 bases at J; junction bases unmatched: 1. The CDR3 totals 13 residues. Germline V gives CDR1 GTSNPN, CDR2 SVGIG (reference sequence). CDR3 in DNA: TGTGCCTGGAAACAGGGGGCTGGAAACACCATATATTTT. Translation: CAWKQGAGNTIYF.

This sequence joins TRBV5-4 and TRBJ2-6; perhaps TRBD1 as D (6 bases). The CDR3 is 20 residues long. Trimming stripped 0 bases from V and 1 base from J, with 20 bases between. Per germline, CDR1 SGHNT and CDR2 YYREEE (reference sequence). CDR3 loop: CASSLDGQRQKISGANVLTF. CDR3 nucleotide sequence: TGTGCCAGCAGCTTGGATGGACAGCGTCAGAAAATATCTGGGGCCAACGTCCTGACTTTC.

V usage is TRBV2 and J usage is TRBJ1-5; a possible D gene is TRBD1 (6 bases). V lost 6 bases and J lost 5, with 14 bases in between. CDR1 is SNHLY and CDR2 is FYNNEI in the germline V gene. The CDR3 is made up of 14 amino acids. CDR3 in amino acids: CASRGGVGDQPQHF. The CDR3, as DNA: TGTGCCAGCAGAGGGGGGGTCGGGGATCAGCCCCAGCATTTT.

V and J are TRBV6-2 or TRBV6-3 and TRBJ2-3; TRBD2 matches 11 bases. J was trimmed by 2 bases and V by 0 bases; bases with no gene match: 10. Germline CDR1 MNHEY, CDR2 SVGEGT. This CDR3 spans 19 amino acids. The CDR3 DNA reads TGTGCCAGCAGTTACTCGTATTGGTCTAGCGGGGGGTACACAGATACGCAGTATTTT. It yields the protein CASSYSYWSSGGYTDTQYF.

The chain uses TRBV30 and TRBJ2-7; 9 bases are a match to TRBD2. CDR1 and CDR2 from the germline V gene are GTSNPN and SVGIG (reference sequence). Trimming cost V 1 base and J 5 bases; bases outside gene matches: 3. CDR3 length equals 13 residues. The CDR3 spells CAWSGLAGNEQYF. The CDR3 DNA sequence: TGTGCCTGGAGTGGGCTAGCGGGAAACGAGCAGTACTTC.

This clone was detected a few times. Here the CDR3 reads CASSKNRGREAFF. In DNA, the CDR3 is TGTGCCAGCAGCAAAAACAGGGGGCGCGAAGCTTTCTTT. V and J are TRBV12-3 or TRBV12-4 and TRBJ1-1; TRBD1 aligns across 9 bases. With V trimmed by 6 bases and J by 8 bases, 7 bases remained unmatched. CDR3 length: 13 residues.

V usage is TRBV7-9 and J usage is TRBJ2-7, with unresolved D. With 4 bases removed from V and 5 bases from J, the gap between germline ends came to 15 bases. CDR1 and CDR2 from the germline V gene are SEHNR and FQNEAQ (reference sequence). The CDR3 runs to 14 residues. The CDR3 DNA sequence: TGTGCCAGCAGCTCTCTTCGAGGCGTCCACGAGCAGTACTTC. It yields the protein CASSSLRGVHEQYF.

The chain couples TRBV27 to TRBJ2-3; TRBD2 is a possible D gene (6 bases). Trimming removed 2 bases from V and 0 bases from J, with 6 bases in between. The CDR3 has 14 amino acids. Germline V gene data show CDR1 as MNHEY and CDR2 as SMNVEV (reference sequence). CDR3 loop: CASSLSGSTDTQYF. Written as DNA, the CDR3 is TGTGCCAGCAGTTTAAGCGGGAGCACAGATACGCAGTATTTT.

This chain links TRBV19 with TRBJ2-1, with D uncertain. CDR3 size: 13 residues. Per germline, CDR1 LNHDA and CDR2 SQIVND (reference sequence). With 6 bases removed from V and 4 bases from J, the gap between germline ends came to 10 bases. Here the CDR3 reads CASRGLLYNEQFF. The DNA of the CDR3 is TGTGCCAGTAGGGGCTTGCTGTACAATGAGCAGTTCTTC.

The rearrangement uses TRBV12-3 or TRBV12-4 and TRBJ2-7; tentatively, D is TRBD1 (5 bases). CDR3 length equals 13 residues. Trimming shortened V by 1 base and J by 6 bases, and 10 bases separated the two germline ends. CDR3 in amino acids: CASSLEQGSEQYF. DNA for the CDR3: TGTGCCAGCAGTTTAGAGCAGGGTAGCGAGCAGTACTTC.

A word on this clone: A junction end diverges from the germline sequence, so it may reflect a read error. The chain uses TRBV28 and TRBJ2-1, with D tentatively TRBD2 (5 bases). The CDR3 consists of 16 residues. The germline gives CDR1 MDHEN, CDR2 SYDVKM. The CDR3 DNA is TGTGCCAGCAGTACGTTACTAGGTCCTTTATACACTGAGCAGTTCTTC. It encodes CASSTLLGPLYTEQFF.

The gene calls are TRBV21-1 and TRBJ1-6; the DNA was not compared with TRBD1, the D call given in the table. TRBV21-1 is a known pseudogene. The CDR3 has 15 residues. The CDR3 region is CASSNRASYNSPLHF. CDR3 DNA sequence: TGTGCCAGCAGCAACAGGGCTTCCTATAATTCACCCCTCCACTTT.

Here the CDR3 reads CASSQGHEQYF. DNA of the CDR3: TGTGCCAGCAGCCAGGGCCACGAGCAGTACTTC. The V and J genes are TRBV14 and TRBJ2-7; D is uncertain. Germline CDR1 is SGHDN and CDR2 is FVKESK. The CDR3 runs 11 residues. Trimming stripped 3 bases from V and 5 bases from J, with 5 bases between. Supplemented by reference TRBV14 and TRBJ2-7, the full variable domain reads EAGVTQFPSHSVIEKGQTVTLRCDPISGHDNLYWYRRVMGKEIKFLLHFVKESKQDESGMPNNRFLAERTGGTYSTLKVQPAELEDSGVYFCASSQGHEQYFGPGTRLTVT.

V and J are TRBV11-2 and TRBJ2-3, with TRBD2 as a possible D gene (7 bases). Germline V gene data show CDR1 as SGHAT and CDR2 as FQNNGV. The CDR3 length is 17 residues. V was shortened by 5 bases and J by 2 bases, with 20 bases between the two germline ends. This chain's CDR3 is CASSRGASGYSTDTQYF. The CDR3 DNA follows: TGTGCCAGCAGCCGGGGGGCTAGCGGCTACTCCACAGATACGCAGTATTTT.

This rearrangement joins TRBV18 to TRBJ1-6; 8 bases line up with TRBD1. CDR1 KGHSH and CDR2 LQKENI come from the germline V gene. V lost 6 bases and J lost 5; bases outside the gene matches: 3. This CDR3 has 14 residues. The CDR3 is CASSIQGDNSPLHF. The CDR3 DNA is TGTGCCAGCTCTATACAGGGGGATAATTCACCCCTCCACTTT.

The DNA for the CDR3 is TGCGCCAGCAGCATGATGAGGACTAGCGGGAGTGGCCGGGAGCTGTTTTTT. This translates into CASSMMRTSGSGRELFF. The J gene is TRBJ2-2, the V gene TRBV5-1; 13 nucleotides align to TRBD2. With 4 bases clipped from V and 9 bases from J, the junction kept 12 bases outside the gene matches. The CDR3 is 17 residues long. Germline CDR1 SGHRS, CDR2 YFSETQ.

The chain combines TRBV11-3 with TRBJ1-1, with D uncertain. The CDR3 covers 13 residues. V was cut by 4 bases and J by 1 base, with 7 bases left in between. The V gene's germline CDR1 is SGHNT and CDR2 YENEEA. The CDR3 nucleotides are TGTGCCAGCAGCTCTGCCGGGAACACTGAAGCTTTCTTT. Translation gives CASSSAGNTEAFF. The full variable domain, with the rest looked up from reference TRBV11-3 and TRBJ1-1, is EAGVVQSPRYKIIEKKQPVAFWCNPISGHNTLYWYLQNLGQGPELLIRYENEEAVDDSQLPKDRFSAERLKGVDSTLKIQPAELGDSAVYLCASSSAGNTEAFFGQGTRLTVV.

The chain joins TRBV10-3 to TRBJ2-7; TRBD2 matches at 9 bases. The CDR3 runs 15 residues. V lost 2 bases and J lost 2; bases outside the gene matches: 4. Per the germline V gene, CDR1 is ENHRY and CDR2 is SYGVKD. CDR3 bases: TGTGCCATCAGTGAGGGCCTAGCGGGGACCTACGAGCAGTACTTC. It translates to CAISEGLAGTYEQYF.